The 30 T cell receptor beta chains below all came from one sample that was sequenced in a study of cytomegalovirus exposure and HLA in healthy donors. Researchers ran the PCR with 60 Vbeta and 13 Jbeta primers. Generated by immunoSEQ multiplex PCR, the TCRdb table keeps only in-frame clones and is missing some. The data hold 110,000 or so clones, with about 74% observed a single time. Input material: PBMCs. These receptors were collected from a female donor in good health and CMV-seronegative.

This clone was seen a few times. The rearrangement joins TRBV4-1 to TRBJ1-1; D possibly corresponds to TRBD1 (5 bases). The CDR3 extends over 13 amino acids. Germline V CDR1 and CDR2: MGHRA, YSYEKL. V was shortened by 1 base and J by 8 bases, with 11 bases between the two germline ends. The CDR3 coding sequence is TGCGCCAGCAGCCAAGTCGCGCAGGGAGAAGCTTTCTTT. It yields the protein CASSQVAQGEAFF.

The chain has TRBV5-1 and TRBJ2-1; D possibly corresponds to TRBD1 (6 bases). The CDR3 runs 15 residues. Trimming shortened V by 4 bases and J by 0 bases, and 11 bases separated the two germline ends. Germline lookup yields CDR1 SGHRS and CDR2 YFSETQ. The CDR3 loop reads CASSRDRSSYNEQFF. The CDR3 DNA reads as TGCGCCAGCAGCCGAGACAGGAGCTCCTACAATGAGCAGTTCTTC.

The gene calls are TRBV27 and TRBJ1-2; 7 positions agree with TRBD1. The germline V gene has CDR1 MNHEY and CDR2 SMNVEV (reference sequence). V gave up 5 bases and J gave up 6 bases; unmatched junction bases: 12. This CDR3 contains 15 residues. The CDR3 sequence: CASSPKPTTGHGYTF. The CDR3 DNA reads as TGTGCCAGCAGTCCCAAACCAACGACAGGGCATGGCTACACCTTC.

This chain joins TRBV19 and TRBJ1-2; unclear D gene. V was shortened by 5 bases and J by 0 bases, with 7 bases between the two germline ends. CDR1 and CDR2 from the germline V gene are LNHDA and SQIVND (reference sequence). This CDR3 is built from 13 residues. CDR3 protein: CASSPQPNYGYTF. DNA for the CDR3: TGTGCCAGTAGTCCACAGCCTAACTATGGCTACACCTTC.

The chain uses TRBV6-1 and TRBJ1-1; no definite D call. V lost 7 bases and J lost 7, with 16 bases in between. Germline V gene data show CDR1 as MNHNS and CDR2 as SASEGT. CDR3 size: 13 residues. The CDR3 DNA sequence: TGTGCCAGCACGAAGCAAAGCGATAATGAAGCTTTCTTT. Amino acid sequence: CASTKQSDNEAFF.

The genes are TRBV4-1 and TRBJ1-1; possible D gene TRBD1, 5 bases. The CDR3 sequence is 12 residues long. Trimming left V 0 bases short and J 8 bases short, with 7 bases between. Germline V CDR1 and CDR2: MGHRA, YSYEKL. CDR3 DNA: TGCGCCAGCAGCCAAGAAGGGGCAGAAGCTTTCTTT. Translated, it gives CASSQEGAEAFF.

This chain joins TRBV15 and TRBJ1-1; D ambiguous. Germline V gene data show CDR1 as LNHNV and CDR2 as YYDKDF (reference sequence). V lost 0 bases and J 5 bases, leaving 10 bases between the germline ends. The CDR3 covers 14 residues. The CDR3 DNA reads TGTGCCACCAGCAGAGAATCTAGGAGGACTGAAGCTTTCTTT. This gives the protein CATSRESRRTEAFF.

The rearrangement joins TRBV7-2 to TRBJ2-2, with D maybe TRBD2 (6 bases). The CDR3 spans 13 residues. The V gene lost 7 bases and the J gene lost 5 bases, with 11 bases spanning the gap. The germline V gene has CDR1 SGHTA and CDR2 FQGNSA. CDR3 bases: TGTGCCAGCAAGGAGGGATTAACCGGGGAGCTGTTTTTT. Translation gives CASKEGLTGELFF. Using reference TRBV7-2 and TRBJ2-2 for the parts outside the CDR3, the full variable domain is GAGVSQSPSNKVTEKGKDVELRCDPISGHTALYWYRQSLGQGLEFLIYFQGNSAPDKSGLPSDRFSAERTGGSVSTLTIQRTQQEDSAVYLCASKEGLTGELFFGEGSRLTVL.

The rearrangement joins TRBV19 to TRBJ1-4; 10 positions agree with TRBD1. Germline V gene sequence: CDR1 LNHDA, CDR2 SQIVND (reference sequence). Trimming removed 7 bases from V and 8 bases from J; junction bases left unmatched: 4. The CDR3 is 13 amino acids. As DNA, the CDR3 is TGTGCCAGTACAGACAGGGGGCGGGAAAAACTGTTTTTT. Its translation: CASTDRGREKLFF.

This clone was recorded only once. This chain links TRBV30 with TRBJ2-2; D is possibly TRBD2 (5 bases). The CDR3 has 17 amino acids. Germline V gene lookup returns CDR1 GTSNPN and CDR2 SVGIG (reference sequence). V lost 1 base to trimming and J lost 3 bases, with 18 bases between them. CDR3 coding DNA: TGTGCCTGGAGTGGGGCTGATTCGGGGTACGACACCGGGGAGCTGTTTTTT. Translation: CAWSGADSGYDTGELFF.

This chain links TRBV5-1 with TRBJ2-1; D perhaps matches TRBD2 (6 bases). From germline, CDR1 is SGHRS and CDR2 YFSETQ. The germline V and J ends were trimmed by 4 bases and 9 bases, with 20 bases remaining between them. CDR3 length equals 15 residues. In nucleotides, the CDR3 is TGCGCCAGCAGCCGTTCGGGAGATGGGGTTCTTGAGCAGTTCTTC. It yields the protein CASSRSGDGVLEQFF.

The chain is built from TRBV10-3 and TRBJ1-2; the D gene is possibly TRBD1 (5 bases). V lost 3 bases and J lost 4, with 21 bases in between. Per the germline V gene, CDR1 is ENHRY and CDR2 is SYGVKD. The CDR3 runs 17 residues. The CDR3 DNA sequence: TGTGCCATCAGTGACCCCGGCAGGGCATCGACGGGCTATGGCTACACCTTC. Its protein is CAISDPGRASTGYGYTF.

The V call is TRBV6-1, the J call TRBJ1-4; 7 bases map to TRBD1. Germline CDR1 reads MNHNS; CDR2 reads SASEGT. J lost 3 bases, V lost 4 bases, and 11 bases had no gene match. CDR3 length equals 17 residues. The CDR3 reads CASSATGMGSANEKLFF. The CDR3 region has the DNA TGTGCCAGCAGTGCGACAGGGATGGGGAGTGCTAATGAAAAACTGTTTTTT.

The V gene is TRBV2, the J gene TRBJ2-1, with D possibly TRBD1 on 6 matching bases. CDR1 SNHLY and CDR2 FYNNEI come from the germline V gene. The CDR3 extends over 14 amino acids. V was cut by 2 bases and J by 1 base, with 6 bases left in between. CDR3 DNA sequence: TGTGCCAGCAGTGAACAGGGGTCCTACAATGAGCAGTTCTTC. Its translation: CASSEQGSYNEQFF.

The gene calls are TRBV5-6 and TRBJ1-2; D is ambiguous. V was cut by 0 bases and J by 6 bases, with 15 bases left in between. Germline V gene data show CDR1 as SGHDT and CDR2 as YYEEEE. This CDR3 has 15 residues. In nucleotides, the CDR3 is TGTGCCAGCAGCTTGGTGGGTAGGCCCCAGGATGGCTACACCTTC. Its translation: CASSLVGRPQDGYTF.

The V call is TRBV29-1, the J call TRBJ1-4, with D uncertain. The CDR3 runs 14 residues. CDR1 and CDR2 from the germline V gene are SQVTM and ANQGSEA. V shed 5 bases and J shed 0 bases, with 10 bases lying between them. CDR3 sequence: CSVSPRATNEKLFF. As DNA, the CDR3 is TGCAGCGTTTCCCCAAGAGCAACTAATGAAAAACTGTTTTTT.

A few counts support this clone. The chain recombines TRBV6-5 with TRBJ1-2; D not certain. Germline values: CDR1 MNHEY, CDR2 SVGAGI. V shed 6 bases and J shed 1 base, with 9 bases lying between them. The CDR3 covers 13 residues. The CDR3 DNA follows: TGTGCCAGCAGCTCTTCGTTTAACTATGGCTACACCTTC. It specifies CASSSSFNYGYTF.

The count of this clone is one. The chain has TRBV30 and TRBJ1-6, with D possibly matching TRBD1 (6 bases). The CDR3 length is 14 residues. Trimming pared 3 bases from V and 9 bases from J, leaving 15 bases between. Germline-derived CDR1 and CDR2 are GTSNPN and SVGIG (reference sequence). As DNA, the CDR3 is TGTGCCTGGAGCTCGGCAGGGGAAGGTTCACCCCTCCACTTT. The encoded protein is CAWSSAGEGSPLHF.

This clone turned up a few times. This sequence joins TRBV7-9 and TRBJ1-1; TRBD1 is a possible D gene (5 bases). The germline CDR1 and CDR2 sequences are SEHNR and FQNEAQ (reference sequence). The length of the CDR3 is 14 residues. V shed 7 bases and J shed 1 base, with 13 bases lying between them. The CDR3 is CASIADSKNTEAFF. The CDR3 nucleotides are TGTGCCAGCATCGCTGACAGCAAGAACACTGAAGCTTTCTTT.

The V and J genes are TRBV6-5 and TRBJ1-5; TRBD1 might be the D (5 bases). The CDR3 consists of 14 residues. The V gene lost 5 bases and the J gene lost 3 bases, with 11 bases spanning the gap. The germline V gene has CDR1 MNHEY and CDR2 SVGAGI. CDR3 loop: CASSPRGVNQPQHF. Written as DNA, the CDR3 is TGTGCCAGCAGTCCGCGGGGGGTCAATCAGCCCCAGCATTTT.

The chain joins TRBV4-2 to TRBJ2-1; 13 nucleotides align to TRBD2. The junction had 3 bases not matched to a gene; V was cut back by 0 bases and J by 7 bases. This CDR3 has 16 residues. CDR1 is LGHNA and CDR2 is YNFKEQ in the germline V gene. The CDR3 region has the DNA TGTGCCAGCAGCCAAGAACTAGCGGGGGGGCGAAATGAGCAGTTCTTC. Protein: CASSQELAGGRNEQFF.

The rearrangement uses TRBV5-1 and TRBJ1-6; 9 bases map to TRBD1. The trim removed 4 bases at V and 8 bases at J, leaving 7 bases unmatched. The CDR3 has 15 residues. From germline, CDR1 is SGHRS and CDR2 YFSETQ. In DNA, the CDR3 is TGCGCCAGCAGCATACCGGGACAGGGCGATTCACCCCTCCACTTT. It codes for CASSIPGQGDSPLHF. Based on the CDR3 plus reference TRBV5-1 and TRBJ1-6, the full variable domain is KAGVTQTPRYLIKTRGQQVTLSCSPISGHRSVSWYQQTPGQGLQFLFEYFSETQRNKGNFPGRFSGRQFSNSRSEMNVSTLELGDSALYLCASSIPGQGDSPLHFGNGTRLTVT.

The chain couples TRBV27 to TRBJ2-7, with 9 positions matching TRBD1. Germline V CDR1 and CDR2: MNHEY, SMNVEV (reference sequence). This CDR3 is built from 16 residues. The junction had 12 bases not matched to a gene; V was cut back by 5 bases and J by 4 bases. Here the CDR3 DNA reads TGTGCCAGCAGTAAAATAACGGGACAGGGCCCTTACGAGCAGTACTTC. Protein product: CASSKITGQGPYEQYF.

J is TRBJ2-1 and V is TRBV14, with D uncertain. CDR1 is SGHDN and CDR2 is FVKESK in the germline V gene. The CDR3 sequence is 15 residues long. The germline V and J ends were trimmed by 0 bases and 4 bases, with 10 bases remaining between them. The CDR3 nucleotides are TGTGCCAGCAGCCAAGATGTTTCGCGGTACAATGAGCAGTTCTTC. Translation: CASSQDVSRYNEQFF.

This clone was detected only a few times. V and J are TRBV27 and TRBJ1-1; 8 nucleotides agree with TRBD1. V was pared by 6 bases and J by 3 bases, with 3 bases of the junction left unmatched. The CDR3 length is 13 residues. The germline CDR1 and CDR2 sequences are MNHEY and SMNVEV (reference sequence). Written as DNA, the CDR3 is TGTGCCAGCAGACCGACAGGGGACACTGAAGCTTTCTTT. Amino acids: CASRPTGDTEAFF.

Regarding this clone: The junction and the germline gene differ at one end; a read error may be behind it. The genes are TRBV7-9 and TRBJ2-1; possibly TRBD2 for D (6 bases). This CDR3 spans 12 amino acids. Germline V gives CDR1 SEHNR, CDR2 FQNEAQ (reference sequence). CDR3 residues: CSSSLGEAEQFF. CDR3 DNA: TGTTCCAGCAGCTTAGGGGAGGCTGAGCAGTTCTTC.

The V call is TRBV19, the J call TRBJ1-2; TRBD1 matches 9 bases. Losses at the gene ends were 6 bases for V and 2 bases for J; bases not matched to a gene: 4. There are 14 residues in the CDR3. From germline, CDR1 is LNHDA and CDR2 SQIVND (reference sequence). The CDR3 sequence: CASRSDRGNYGYTF. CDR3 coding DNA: TGTGCCAGTAGAAGTGACAGGGGGAACTATGGCTACACCTTC. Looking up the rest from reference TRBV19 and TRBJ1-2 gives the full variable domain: DGGITQSPKYLFRKEGQNVTLSCEQNLNHDAMYWYRQDPGQGLRLIYYSQIVNDFQKGDIAEGYSVSREKKESFPLTVTSAQKNPTAFYLCASRSDRGNYGYTFGSGTRLTVV.

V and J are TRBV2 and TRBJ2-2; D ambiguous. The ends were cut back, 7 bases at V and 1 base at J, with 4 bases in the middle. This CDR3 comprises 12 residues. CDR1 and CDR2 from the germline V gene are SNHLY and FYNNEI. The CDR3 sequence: CASTQNTGELFF. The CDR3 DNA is TGTGCCAGCACCCAGAACACCGGGGAGCTGTTTTTT. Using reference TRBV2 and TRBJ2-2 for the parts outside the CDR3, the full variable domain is EPEVTQTPSHQVTQMGQEVILRCVPISNHLYFYWYRQILGQKVEFLVSFYNNEISEKSEIFDDQFSVERPDGSNFTLKIRSTKLEDSAMYFCASTQNTGELFFGEGSRLTVL.

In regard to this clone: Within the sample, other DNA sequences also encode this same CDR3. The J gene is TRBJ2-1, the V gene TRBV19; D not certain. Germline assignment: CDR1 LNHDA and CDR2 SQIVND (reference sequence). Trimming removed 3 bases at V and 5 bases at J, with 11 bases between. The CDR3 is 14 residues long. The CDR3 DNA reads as TGTGCCAGTAGTATTGGCGGATCCCACAATGAGCAGTTCTTC. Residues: CASSIGGSHNEQFF.

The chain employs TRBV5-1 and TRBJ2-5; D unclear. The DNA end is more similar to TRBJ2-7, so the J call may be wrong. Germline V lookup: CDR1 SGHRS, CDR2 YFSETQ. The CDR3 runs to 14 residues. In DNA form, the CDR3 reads TGCGCCAGCACCCTTGGCGGCAGCTCCTACGAGCAGTACTTC. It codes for CASTLGGSSYEQYF.